A single sample is the source of the 25 T cell receptor beta chains below, sequenced in a study of early T cells in non-severe SARS-CoV-2 infection. TCRdb called the 5' RACE reads again in MiXCR, with one record for every CDR3 protein. The sample lists about 98,000 distinct CDR3 sequences, roughly 14% occurring once. Sequencing was done on a sample of whole blood. These receptors were taken from an adult who was a healthcare worker with PCR-confirmed SARS-CoV-2 infection or an uninfected control (not recorded which).

This clonotype was counted ten times or more. The rearrangement links TRBV4-3 to TRBJ2-2; D remains ambiguous. The CDR3 runs 17 residues. V was cut by 0 bases and J by 1 base, with 12 bases left in between. CDR1 is LGHNA and CDR2 is YSLEER in the germline V gene. The CDR3 is CASSQEVGRWNTGELFF. In DNA, the CDR3 is TGCGCCAGCAGCCAAGAGGTCGGCCGGTGGAACACCGGGGAGCTGTTTTTT.

This clonotype came up a few times. The CDR3 sequence is CASSFKGTHPETQYF. CDR3 nucleotide sequence: TGCGCCAGCAGCTTTAAAGGGACACACCCAGAGACCCAGTACTTC. The rearrangement uses TRBV5-1 and TRBJ2-5; TRBD1 is a possible D gene (6 bases). The CDR3 runs 15 residues. Trimming removed 2 bases at V and 4 bases at J, with 15 bases between. Germline CDR1 reads SGHRS; CDR2 reads YFSETQ.

This clonotype was seen a few times. This chain connects TRBV19 to TRBJ2-7; no clear D gene. CDR1 and CDR2 from the germline V gene are LNHDA and SQIVND (reference sequence). V lost 3 bases, J lost 3 bases, and 18 bases lay in between. CDR3 length equals 16 residues. CDR3 sequence: CASSMTPPAPYYEQYF. The CDR3 bases are TGTGCCAGTAGTATGACACCCCCCGCCCCCTACTACGAGCAGTACTTC.

The CDR3 reads CSVGRQAHGELFF. The CDR3 DNA reads TGCAGCGTGGGTAGACAAGCTCACGGGGAGCTGTTTTTT. J is TRBJ2-2 and V is TRBV29-1; no reliable D call. This CDR3 comprises 13 residues. V gave up 6 bases and J gave up 7 bases, with 15 bases separating them. CDR1 and CDR2 from the germline V gene are SQVTM and ANQGSEA.

Concerning this clonotype: A much bigger clone sits one base away, suggesting this may be a read error. The CDR3: CANSYSYLQGLPRNEQYF. Written as DNA, the CDR3 is TGTGCCAACAGTTACTCGTACTTGCAGGGACTCCCGAGAAACGAGCAGTACTTC. V and J are TRBV6-2 or TRBV6-3 and TRBJ2-7, with D maybe TRBD2 (6 bases). CDR3 size: 18 residues. Germline assignment: CDR1 MNHEY and CDR2 SVGEGT.

The rearrangement joins TRBV6-2 or TRBV6-3 to TRBJ2-1; D perhaps matches TRBD2 (6 bases). The CDR3 consists of 14 residues. Germline V gene sequence: CDR1 MNHEY, CDR2 SVGEGT. The germline V and J ends were trimmed by 9 bases and 2 bases, with 14 bases remaining between them. Written as DNA, the CDR3 is TGTGCCAGTCAAGCGGGTACTACCTACAATGAGCAGTTCTTC. Its protein is CASQAGTTYNEQFF.

This clonotype was picked up a small number of times. The chain joins TRBV27 to TRBJ2-1; D is possibly TRBD2 (6 bases). The germline V gene has CDR1 MNHEY and CDR2 SMNVEV (reference sequence). CDR3 size: 15 residues. The V end lost 5 bases, the J end lost 6 bases, and 17 bases lay between the germline ends. CDR3 loop: CASSLSERRGNEQFF. The CDR3, as DNA: TGTGCCAGCAGTCTTAGTGAACGGCGGGGCAATGAGCAGTTCTTC.

Many counts were recorded for this clonotype. The rearrangement uses TRBV20-1 and TRBJ1-1, with a possible D match to TRBD1 (6 bases). The V gene lost 6 bases and the J gene lost 10 bases, with 18 bases spanning the gap. This CDR3 contains 12 residues. Germline V gene sequence: CDR1 DFQATT, CDR2 SNEGSKA (reference sequence). The DNA of the CDR3 is TGCAGTGCCAGTACTACAGGGTTGAGAGCTTTCTTT. Protein product: CSASTTGLRAFF.

This clonotype has a count of ten or more. The chain is built from TRBV6-5 and TRBJ1-1; 8 bases align to TRBD1. Germline V gives CDR1 MNHEY, CDR2 SVGAGI. The CDR3 runs 18 residues. Trimming took 5 bases from V and 4 from J; bases not matched to a gene: 18. CDR3 nucleotides: TGTGCCAGCAGTCTGATTCCAGGGACAGGTAATAGGGGCACTGAAGCTTTCTTT. Its translation is CASSLIPGTGNRGTEAFF.

This clonotype was seen at least ten times. This chain links TRBV6-2 or TRBV6-3 with TRBJ2-7, with 10 bases aligning to TRBD2. The CDR3 runs 15 residues. The germline gives CDR1 MNHEY, CDR2 SVGEGT. Trimming at V came to 2 bases and at J to 7 bases, leaving 8 bases not matched to a gene. This chain's CDR3 is CASSYDVAGGWEQYF. CDR3 DNA: TGTGCCAGCAGTTACGACGTAGCGGGAGGATGGGAGCAGTACTTC.

This clonotype was detected many times. The chain couples TRBV14 to TRBJ2-1; no firm D call. V lost 8 bases, J lost 1 base, and 6 bases lay in between. The CDR3 sequence is 12 residues long. Germline V lookup: CDR1 SGHDN, CDR2 FVKESK. The CDR3 here is CASGNSYNEQFF. The CDR3 DNA reads as TGTGCCAGCGGGAATTCCTACAATGAGCAGTTCTTC.

This clonotype has at least ten counts. The V gene is TRBV20-1, the J gene TRBJ2-7; a possible D gene is TRBD1 (6 bases). The V gene lost 3 bases and the J gene lost 1 base, with 10 bases spanning the gap. The CDR3 spans 13 residues. Per germline, CDR1 DFQATT and CDR2 SNEGSKA (reference sequence). DNA for the CDR3: TGCAGTGCTAGTCGGGACATATCCTACGAGCAGTACTTC. Protein sequence: CSASRDISYEQYF.

The J gene is TRBJ2-1, the V gene TRBV6-5; TRBD2 agrees at 8 bases. Germline values: CDR1 MNHEY, CDR2 SVGAGI. V dropped 2 bases and J dropped 1; count of bases not matched to a gene: 1. CDR3 length: 15 residues. CDR3 amino acids: CASSYGLASYNEQFF. The CDR3 DNA reads TGTGCCAGCAGTTACGGACTAGCTTCCTACAATGAGCAGTTCTTC.

About this clonotype: This may stem from a read error, because a much larger clone lies one nucleotide away. The genes are TRBV10-1 and TRBJ2-3; D is undetermined. This CDR3 is 12 amino acids long. Per germline, CDR1 WNHNN and CDR2 SYGVQD (reference sequence). Trimming shortened V by 2 bases and J by 9 bases, and 9 bases separated the two germline ends. CDR3 sequence (DNA): TGCGCCAGCAGTGAGCACGGTGGCACGCAGTATTTT. Translation: CASSEHGGTQYF.

The V call is TRBV12-3 or TRBV12-4, the J call TRBJ2-1, with 8 bases identical to TRBD1. The CDR3 covers 15 residues. After removal of 6 bases from V and 4 bases from J, the junction contained 8 bases not matched to a gene. CDR3 bases: TGTGCCAGCAGCCGCGGACAGGGATCATACAATGAGCAGTTCTTC. It specifies CASSRGQGSYNEQFF.

This clonotype has just one count. This sequence may be a read error, since a much larger clone differs from it by one base. This chain joins TRBV12-3 or TRBV12-4 and TRBJ2-3; the D gene is possibly TRBD2 (6 bases). CDR3 length: 18 amino acids. Trimming removed 1 base from V and 5 bases from J, with 22 bases in between. The CDR3 is CASSLGGGARGRRDTQYF. The CDR3 region has the DNA TGTGCCAGCAGTTTAGGCGGCGGGGCTAGAGGCCGCAGAGATACGCAGTATTTT.

Comment on this clonotype: As the CDR3 is not closed by the conserved phenylalanine or tryptophan, this likely results from a read error. The chain employs TRBV6-5 and TRBJ1-1; unclear D gene. Germline values: CDR1 MNHEY, CDR2 SVGAGI. This CDR3 spans 11 amino acids. V gave up 6 bases and J gave up 5 bases, with 7 bases separating them. This CDR3 is CASSSQTEAFL. CDR3 in DNA: TGTGCCAGCAGCTCACAAACTGAAGCTTTCTTA.

The chain uses TRBV2 and TRBJ2-7; D remains ambiguous. Trimming removed 4 bases at V and 3 bases at J, with 4 bases between. Looked up from germline, CDR1 is SNHLY and CDR2 is FYNNEI. The CDR3 is made up of 11 amino acids. CDR3 sequence reads: CASSVGYEQYF. The CDR3 DNA reads as TGTGCCAGCAGTGTCGGCTACGAGCAGTACTTC.

In its sample, this clonotype was seen many times. This sequence joins TRBV7-6 and TRBJ2-3, with 7 bases matching TRBD1. This CDR3 spans 15 amino acids. After removal of 5 bases from V and 2 bases from J, the junction contained 7 bases not matched to a gene. Germline values: CDR1 SGHVS, CDR2 FNYEAQ. CDR3 protein: CASSDRVPSTDTQYF. In DNA form, the CDR3 reads TGTGCCAGCAGCGACAGGGTCCCCTCCACAGATACGCAGTATTTT.

This clonotype appeared many times. This chain joins TRBV7-9 and TRBJ1-6; no firm D call. Deletions cut 0 bases from V and 3 bases from J, with 9 bases between. Germline lookup yields CDR1 SEHNR and CDR2 FQNEAQ (reference sequence). CDR3 length: 16 amino acids. For the CDR3, the DNA is TGTGCCAGCAGCTTAGCCGCCGGGGACTATAATTCACCCCTCCACTTT. This gives the protein CASSLAAGDYNSPLHF.

V is TRBV7-8 and J is TRBJ2-5, with D possibly TRBD1 on 5 matching bases. This CDR3 contains 14 residues. Trimming cost V 5 bases and J 1 base, with 11 bases left between them. In germline, CDR1 is SGHVS, CDR2 FQNEAQ. CDR3 sequence: CASSIDSSQETQYF. The CDR3 DNA follows: TGTGCCAGCAGCATCGACAGCTCCCAAGAGACCCAGTACTTC.

This clonotype was seen repeatedly, ten times or more. The chain recombines TRBV5-1 with TRBJ2-2; 7 bases line up with TRBD1. CDR1 and CDR2 (germline): SGHRS, YFSETQ. CDR3 length: 16 amino acids. J gave up 6 bases and V 0 bases, and 8 bases lay outside the gene matches. This CDR3 reads CASSLEVRGQAGELFF. The CDR3 DNA sequence: TGCGCCAGCAGCTTGGAGGTTAGGGGGCAGGCCGGGGAGCTGTTTTTT. Based on the CDR3 plus reference TRBV5-1 and TRBJ2-2, the full variable domain is KAGVTQTPRYLIKTRGQQVTLSCSPISGHRSVSWYQQTPGQGLQFLFEYFSETQRNKGNFPGRFSGRQFSNSRSEMNVSTLELGDSALYLCASSLEVRGQAGELFFGEGSRLTVL.

The table lists this clonotype with many counts. The chain couples TRBV15 to TRBJ2-7; D not certain. The germline V gene encodes CDR1 LNHNV and CDR2 YYDKDF (reference sequence). The V gene lost 5 bases and the J gene lost 6 bases, with 11 bases spanning the gap. This CDR3 has 12 residues. The CDR3 region is CATSYPLGEQYF. CDR3 DNA sequence: TGTGCCACCAGCTACCCCCTAGGCGAGCAGTACTTC.

The chain has TRBV28 and TRBJ1-2; D gene ambiguous. With 6 bases removed from V and 1 base from J, the gap between germline ends came to 21 bases. The CDR3 totals 17 residues. CDR1 and CDR2 (germline): MDHEN, SYDVKM. The CDR3 sequence: CASSKRASIGINYGYTF. As DNA, the CDR3 is TGTGCCAGCAGCAAAAGGGCCTCCATCGGGATTAACTATGGCTACACCTTC.

CDR3 nucleotides: TGCAGCGTTGAAGCTGGATCCTACGAGCAGTACTTC. Translating it yields CSVEAGSYEQYF. The chain uses TRBV29-1 and TRBJ2-7; the D is unclear. CDR3 length equals 12 residues. V gave up 1 base and J gave up 1 base, with 5 bases separating them. Germline V lookup: CDR1 SQVTM, CDR2 ANQGSEA.